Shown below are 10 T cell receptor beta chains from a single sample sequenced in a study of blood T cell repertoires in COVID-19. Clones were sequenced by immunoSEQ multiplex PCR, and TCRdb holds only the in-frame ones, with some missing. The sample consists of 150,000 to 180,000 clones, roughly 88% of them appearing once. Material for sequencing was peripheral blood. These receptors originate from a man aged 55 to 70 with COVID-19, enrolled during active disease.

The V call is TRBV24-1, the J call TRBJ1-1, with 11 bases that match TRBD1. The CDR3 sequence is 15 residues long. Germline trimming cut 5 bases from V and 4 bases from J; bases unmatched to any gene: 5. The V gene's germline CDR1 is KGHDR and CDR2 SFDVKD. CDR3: CATSGAGTGGTEAFF. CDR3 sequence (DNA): TGTGCCACCAGTGGTGCCGGGACAGGGGGCACTGAAGCTTTCTTT.

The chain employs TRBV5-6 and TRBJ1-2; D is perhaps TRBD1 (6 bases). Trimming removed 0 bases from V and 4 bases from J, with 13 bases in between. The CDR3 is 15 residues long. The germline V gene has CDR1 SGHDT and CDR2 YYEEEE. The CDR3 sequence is CASSLASQGPYGYTF. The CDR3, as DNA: TGTGCCAGCAGCTTGGCCTCTCAGGGGCCCTATGGCTACACCTTC.

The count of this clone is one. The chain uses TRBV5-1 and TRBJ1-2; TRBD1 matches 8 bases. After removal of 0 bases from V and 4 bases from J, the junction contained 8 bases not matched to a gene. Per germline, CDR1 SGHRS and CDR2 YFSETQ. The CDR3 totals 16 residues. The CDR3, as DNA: TGCGCCAGCAGCTTGGGGGCGCAGGGGGCTAGCTATGGCTACACCTTC. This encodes CASSLGAQGASYGYTF.

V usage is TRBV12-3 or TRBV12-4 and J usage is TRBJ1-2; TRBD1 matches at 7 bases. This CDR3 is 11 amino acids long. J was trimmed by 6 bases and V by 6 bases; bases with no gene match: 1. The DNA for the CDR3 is TGTGCCAGCAGCACAGGGGATGGCTACACCTTC. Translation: CASSTGDGYTF.

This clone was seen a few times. DNA for the CDR3: TGTGCCAGCAGCCAATCGGGACAGGAGCCCCAGCATTTT. Protein sequence: CASSQSGQEPQHF. The V gene is TRBV4-2, the J gene TRBJ1-5; 8 nucleotides align to TRBD1. The CDR3 is 13 residues long. V shed 2 bases and J 8 bases; nucleotides not matched to a gene: 2. Germline-derived CDR1 and CDR2 are LGHNA and YNFKEQ.

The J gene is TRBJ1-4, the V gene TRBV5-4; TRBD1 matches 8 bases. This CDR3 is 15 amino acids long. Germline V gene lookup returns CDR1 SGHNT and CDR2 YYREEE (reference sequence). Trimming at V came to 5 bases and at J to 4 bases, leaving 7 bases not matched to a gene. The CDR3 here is CASSDPGQVNEKLFF. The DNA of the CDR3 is TGTGCCAGCAGTGATCCGGGACAGGTTAATGAAAAACTGTTTTTT.

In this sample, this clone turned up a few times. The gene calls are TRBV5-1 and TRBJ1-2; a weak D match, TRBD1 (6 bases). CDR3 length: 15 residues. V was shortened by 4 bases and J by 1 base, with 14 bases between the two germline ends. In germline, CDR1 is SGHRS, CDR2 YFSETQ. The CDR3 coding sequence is TGCGCCAGCAGCGTACTCTCAGGGGATAACTATGGCTACACCTTC. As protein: CASSVLSGDNYGYTF.

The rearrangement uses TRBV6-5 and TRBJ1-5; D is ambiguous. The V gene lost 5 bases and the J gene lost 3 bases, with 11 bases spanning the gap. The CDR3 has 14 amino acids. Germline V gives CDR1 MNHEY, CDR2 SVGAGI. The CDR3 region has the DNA TGTGCCAGCAGTCCCGGACTTTTCAATCAGCCCCAGCATTTT. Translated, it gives CASSPGLFNQPQHF.

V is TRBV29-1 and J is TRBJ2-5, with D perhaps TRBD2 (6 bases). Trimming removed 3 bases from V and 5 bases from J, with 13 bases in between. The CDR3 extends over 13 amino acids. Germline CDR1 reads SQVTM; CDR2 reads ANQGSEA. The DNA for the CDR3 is TGCAGCGTTGACCCAGGTGGGGGGGAGACCCAGTACTTC. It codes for CSVDPGGGETQYF.

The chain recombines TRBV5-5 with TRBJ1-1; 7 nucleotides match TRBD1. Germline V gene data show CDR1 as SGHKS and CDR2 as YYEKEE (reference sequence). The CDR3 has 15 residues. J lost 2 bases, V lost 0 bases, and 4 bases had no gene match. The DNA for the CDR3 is TGTGCCAGCAGCTTGGGGACAGGAGCTAACACTGAAGCTTTCTTT. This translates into CASSLGTGANTEAFF.